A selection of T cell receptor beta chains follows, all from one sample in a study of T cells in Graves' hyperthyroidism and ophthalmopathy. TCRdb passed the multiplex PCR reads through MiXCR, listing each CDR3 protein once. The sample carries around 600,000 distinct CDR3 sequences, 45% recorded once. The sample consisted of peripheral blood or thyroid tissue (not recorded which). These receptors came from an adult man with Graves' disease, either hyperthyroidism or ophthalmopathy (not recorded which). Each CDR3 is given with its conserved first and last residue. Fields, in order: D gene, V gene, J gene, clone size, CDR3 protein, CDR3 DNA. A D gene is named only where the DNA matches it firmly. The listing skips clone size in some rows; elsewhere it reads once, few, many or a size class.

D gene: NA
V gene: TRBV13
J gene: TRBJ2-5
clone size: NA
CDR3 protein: CASSQLTGSQETQYF
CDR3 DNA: TGTGCCAGCAGCCAACTGACAGGAAGCCAAGAGACCCAGTACTTC

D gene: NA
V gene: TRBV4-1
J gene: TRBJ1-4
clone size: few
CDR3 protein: CASSQVQGNEKLFF
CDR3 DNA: TGCGCCAGCAGCCAAGTCCAGGGAAATGAAAAACTGTTTTTT

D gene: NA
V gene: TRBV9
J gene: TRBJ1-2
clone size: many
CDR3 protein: CASSVDGRTDYGYTF
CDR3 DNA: TGTGCCAGCAGCGTAGACGGTAGGACCGACTATGGCTACACCTTC

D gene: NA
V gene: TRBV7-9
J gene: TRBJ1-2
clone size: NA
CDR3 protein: CASSSPGGDYGYTF
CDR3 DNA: TGTGCCAGCAGCTCCCCTGGAGGGGACTATGGCTACACCTTC

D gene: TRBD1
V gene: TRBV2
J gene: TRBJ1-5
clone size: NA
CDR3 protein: CASSSEGQGNGQPQHF
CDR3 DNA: TGTGCCAGCTCATCAGAGGGACAGGGGAATGGTCAGCCCCAGCATTTT

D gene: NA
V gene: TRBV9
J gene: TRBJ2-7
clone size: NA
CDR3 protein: CASSVGGTATYEQYF
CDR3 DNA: TGTGCCAGCAGCGTAGGAGGGACTGCAACCTACGAGCAGTACTTC

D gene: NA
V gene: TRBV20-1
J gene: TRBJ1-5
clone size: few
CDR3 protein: CSAIGTKGQPQHF
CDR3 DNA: TGCAGTGCCATTGGGACGAAGGGTCAGCCCCAGCATTTT

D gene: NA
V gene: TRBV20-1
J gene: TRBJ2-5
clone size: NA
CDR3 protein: CSATTGRGGYETQYF
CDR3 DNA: TGCAGTGCGACCACGGGAAGGGGGGGCTATGAGACCCAGTACTTC

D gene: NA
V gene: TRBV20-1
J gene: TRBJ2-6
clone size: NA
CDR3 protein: CSDGFGSSGANVLTF
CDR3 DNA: TGCAGTGATGGATTTGGCTCTTCCGGGGCCAACGTCCTGACTTTC

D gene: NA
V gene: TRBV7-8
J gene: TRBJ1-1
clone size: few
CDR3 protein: CASSLARTENTEAFF
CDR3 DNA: TGTGCCAGCAGCTTAGCCCGAACTGAGAACACTGAAGCTTTCTTT

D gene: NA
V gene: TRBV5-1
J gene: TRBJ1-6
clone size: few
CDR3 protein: CASSLTSHFRDSPLHF
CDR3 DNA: TGCGCCAGCAGCTTGACCTCCCATTTCAGGGATTCACCCCTCCACTTT

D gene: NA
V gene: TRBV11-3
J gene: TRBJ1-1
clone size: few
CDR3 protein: CASSLGPKREAFF
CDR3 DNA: TGTGCCAGCAGCTTAGGACCCAAAAGGGAAGCTTTCTTT

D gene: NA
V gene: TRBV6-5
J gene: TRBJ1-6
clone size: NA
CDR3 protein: CASSYGRINSPLHF
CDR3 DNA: TGTGCCAGCAGTTATGGACGGATTAATTCACCCCTCCACTTT

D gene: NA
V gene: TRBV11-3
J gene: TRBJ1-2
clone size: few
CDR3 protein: CASRDDPRPRGYTF
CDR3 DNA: TGTGCCAGCAGAGATGACCCGAGGCCCCGAGGCTACACCTTC

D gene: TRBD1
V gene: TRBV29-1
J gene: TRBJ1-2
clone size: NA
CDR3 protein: CSVELSGQGGGYTF
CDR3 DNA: TGCAGCGTTGAATTGTCGGGACAGGGCGGTGGCTACACCTTC

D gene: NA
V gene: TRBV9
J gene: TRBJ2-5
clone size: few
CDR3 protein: CASSVTGSQETQYF
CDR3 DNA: TGTGCCAGCAGCGTAACGGGTTCGCAAGAGACCCAGTACTTC

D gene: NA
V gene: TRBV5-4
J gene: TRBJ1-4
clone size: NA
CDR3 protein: CASSGPLPNEKLFF
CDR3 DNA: TGTGCCAGCAGTGGACCCCTCCCTAATGAAAAACTGTTTTTT

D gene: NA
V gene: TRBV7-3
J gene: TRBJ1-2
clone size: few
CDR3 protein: CASSQEKGIGGYTF
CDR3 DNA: TGTGCCAGCAGCCAAGAAAAGGGAATAGGTGGCTACACCTTC

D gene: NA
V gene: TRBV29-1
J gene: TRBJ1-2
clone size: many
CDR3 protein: CSVDPGEGYTF
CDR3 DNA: TGCAGCGTTGATCCAGGGGAAGGCTACACCTTC

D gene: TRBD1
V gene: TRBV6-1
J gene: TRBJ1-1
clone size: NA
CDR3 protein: CASSALLGDGTGNLNTEAFF
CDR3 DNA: TGTGCCAGCAGCGCTCTTCTCGGAGATGGGACAGGCAATTTGAACACTGAAGCTTTCTTT

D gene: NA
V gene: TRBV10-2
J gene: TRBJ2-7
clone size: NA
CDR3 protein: CVSSPGLDSYEQYF
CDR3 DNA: TGCGTCAGCAGCCCGGGACTCGACTCCTACGAGCAGTACTTC

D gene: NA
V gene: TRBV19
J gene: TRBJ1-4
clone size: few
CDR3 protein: CASRPDGLREKLFF
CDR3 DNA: TGTGCCAGTAGGCCGGACGGACTCAGAGAAAAACTGTTTTTT

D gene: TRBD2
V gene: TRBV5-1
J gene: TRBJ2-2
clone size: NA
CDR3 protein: CASSVGGRATGELFF
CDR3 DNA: TGCGCCAGCAGTGTCGGCGGGAGGGCGACCGGGGAGCTGTTTTTT

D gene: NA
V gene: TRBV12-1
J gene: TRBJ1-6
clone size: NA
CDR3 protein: CASSFEGFNSPLHF
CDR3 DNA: TGTGCCAGCAGCTTTGAGGGCTTTAATTCACCCCTCCACTTT

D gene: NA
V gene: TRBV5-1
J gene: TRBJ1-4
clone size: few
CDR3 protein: CASSHGRRGLSFVEKLFF
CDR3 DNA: TGCGCCAGCAGCCATGGCCGGAGGGGCTTGTCGTTCGTCGAAAAACTGTTTTTT

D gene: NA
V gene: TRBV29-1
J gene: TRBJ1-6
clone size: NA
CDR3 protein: CSVVGAGSNSPLHF
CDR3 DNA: TGCAGCGTTGTAGGGGCAGGGTCTAATTCACCCCTCCACTTT

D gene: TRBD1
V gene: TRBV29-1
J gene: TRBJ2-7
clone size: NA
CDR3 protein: CSSGGTGAFIYEQYF
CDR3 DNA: TGCAGCAGTGGAGGGACAGGGGCGTTCATCTACGAGCAGTACTTC

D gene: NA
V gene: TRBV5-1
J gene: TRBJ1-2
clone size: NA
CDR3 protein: CASRMGRDRVGYTF
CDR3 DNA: TGCGCCAGCAGGATGGGCCGAGATAGAGTTGGCTACACCTTC

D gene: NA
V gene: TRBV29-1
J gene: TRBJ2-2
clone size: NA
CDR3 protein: CSVGQGSCFF
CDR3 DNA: NA

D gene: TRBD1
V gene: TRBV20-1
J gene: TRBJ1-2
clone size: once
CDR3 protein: CSAWTGWDGYTF
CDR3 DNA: TGCAGTGCCTGGACAGGGTGGGATGGCTACACCTTC

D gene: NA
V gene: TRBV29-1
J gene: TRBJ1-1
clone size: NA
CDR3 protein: CSVEEGNTEAFF
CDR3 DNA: TGCAGCGTTGAGGAGGGGAACACTGAAGCTTTCTTT

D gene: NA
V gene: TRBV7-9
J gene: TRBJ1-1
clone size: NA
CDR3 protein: CASSPAGSLEAFF
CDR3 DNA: TGTGCCAGCAGCCCCGCCGGGTCTCTTGAAGCTTTCTTT

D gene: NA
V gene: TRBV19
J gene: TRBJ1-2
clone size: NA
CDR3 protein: CASSIDPGARDHGYTF
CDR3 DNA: TGTGCCAGTAGTATAGATCCGGGGGCGCGAGACCATGGCTACACCTTC